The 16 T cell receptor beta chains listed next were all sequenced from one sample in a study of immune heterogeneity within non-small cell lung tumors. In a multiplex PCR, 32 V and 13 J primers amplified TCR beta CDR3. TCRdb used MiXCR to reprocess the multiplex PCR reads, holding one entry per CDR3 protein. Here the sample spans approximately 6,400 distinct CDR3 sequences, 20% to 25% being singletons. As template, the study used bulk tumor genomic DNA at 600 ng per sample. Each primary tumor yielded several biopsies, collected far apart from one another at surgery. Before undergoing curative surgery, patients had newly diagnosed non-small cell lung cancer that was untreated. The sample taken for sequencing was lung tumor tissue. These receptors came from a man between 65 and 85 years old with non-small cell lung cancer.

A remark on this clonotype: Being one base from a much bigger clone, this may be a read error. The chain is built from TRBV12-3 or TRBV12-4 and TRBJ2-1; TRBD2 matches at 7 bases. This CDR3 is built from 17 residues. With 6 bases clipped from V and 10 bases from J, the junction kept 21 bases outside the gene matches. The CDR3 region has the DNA TGTGCCAGCAGGCCGCCTCCGGGACTAACGGGAGTGATAGAGCAGTTCTTC. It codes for CASRPPPGLTGVIEQFF.

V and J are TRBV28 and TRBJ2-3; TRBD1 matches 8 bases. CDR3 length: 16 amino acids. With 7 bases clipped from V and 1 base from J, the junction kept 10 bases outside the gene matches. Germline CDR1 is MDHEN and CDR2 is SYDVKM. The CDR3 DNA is TGTGCCAGCACCACCTTCGGACAGGGAGGCACAGATACGCAGTATTTT. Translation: CASTTFGQGGTDTQYF.

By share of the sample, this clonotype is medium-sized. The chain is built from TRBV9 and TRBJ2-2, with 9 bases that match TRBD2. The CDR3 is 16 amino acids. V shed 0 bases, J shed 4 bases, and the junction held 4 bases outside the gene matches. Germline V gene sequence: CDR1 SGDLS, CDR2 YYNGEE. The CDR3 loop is CASSVVSGGPTGELFF. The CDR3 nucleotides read TGTGCCAGCAGCGTAGTTAGCGGGGGCCCCACCGGGGAGCTGTTTTTT.

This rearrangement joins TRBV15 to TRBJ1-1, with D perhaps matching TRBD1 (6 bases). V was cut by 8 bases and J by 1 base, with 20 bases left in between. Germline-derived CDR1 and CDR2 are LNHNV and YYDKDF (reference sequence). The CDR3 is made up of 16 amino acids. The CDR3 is CATLSTRTAWNTEAFF. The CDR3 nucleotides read TGTGCCACCCTCTCAACCCGGACAGCCTGGAACACTGAAGCTTTCTTT.

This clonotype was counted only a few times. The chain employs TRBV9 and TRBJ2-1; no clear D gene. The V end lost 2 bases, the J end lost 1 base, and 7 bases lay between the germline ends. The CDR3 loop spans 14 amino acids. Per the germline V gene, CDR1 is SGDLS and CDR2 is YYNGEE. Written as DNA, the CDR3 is TGTGCCAGCAGCGTGTCCACGTCCTACAATGAGCAGTTCTTC. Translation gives CASSVSTSYNEQFF.

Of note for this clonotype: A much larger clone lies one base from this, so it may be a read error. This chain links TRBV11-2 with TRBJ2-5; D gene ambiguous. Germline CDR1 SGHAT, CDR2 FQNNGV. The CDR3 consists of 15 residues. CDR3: CASSLGKQNREAQYF. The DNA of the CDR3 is TGTGCCAGCAGCTTAGGCAAACAAAATAGAGAGGCCCAGTACTTC.

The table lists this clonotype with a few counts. The CDR3 coding sequence is TGTGCCAGCAGCTCCGGGGGGGCGTCGGATACGCAGTATTTT. Translating gives CASSSGGASDTQYF. The V call is TRBV11-3, the J call TRBJ2-3, with 8 bases lining up with TRBD2. The germline CDR1 and CDR2 sequences are SGHNT and YENEEA. V shed 4 bases, J shed 6 bases, and the junction held 6 bases outside the gene matches. The CDR3 is made up of 14 amino acids. The full variable domain, with the rest looked up from reference TRBV11-3 and TRBJ2-3, is EAGVVQSPRYKIIEKKQPVAFWCNPISGHNTLYWYLQNLGQGPELLIRYENEEAVDDSQLPKDRFSAERLKGVDSTLKIQPAELGDSAVYLCASSSGGASDTQYFGPGTRLTVL.

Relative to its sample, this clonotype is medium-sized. In nucleotides, the CDR3 is TGCGCCAGCAGCCCGTACGGGACAGGGTCCACTGAAGCTTTCTTT. Its translation: CASSPYGTGSTEAFF. The rearrangement joins TRBV5-1 to TRBJ1-1, with 9 bases fitting TRBD1. The CDR3 covers 15 residues. Trimming at V came to 4 bases and at J to 4 bases, leaving 8 bases not matched to a gene. Germline values: CDR1 SGHRS, CDR2 YFSETQ.

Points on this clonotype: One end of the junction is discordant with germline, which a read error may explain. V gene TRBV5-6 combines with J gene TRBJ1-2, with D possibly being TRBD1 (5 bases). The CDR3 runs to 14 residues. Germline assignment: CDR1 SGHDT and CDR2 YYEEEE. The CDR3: CASSFPGLLYVYTF. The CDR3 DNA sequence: TGTGCCAGCAGCTTTCCGGGACTACTCTATGTCTACACCTTC.

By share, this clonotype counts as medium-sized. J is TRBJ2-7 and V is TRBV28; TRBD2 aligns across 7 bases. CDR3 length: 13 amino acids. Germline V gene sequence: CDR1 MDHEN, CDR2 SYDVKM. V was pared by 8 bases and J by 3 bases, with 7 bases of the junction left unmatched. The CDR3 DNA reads TGTGCCAGCTATGCGGGGAGGGACTACGAGCAGTACTTC. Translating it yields CASYAGRDYEQYF.

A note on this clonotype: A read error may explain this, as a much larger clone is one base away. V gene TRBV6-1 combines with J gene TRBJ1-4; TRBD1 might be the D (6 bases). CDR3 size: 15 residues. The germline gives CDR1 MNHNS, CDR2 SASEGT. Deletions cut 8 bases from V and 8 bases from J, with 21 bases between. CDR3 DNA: TGTGCCAGCGGTCGGGGGGCGATGGTTGACGAAAAACTGTTTTTT. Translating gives CASGRGAMVDEKLFF.

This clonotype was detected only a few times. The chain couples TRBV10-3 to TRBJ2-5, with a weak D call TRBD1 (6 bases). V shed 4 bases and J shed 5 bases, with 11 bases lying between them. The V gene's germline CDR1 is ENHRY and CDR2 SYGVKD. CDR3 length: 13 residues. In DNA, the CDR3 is TGTGCCATCAGTGGGGCAGGGGAGGAGACCCAGTACTTC. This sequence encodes CAISGAGEETQYF.

CDR3 coding DNA: TGTGCCAGCAGCGCGAGCGCGGTTAATGAGCAGTTCTTC. Translation gives CASSASAVNEQFF. The chain combines TRBV9 with TRBJ2-1; D remains unclear. Germline V CDR1 and CDR2: SGDLS, YYNGEE. The CDR3 runs to 13 residues. Trimming took 3 bases from V and 7 from J, leaving 11 bases between them.

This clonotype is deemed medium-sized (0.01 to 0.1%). The CDR3 coding sequence is TGTGCCAGCAGCTTGCGGACAGGGGTATCGAATGAGCAGTTCTTC. This sequence encodes CASSLRTGVSNEQFF. The chain links TRBV13 to TRBJ2-1; 9 nucleotides align to TRBD1. This CDR3 has 15 residues. The junction had 7 bases not matched to a gene; V was cut back by 3 bases and J by 7 bases. The germline V gene encodes CDR1 PRHDT and CDR2 FYEKMQ (reference sequence).

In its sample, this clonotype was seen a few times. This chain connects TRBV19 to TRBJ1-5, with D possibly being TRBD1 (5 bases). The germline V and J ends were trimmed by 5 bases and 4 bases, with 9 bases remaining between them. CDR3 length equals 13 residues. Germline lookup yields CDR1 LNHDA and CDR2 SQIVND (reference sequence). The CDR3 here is CASSGTRNQPQHF. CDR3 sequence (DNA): TGTGCCAGTAGTGGGACCCGTAATCAGCCCCAGCATTTT.

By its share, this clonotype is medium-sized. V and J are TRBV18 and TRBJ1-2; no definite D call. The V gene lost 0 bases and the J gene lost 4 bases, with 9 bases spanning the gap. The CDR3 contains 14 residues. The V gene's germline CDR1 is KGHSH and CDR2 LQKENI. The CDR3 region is CASSPPTETYGYTF. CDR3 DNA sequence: TGTGCCAGCTCACCACCGACGGAGACCTATGGCTACACCTTC.